This T cell receptor beta chain was captured in a study of radiation and T cells in renal cell carcinoma (dated by TCRdb to the early 2020s). Regarding the research as a whole: The samples were obtained from a clinical trial, where primary renal cell carcinomas were treated with 15 Gy stereotactic body radiation therapy and then removed by nephrectomy 4 weeks afterward. In total, 50 to 60 samples, comprising roughly 25 tumors and some 27 peripheral blood samples, were subjected to TCR beta sequencing. In the roughly 49 samples combined, around 3.9 million unique CDR3 nucleotide sequences were found, encoding approximately 2,900,000 unique CDR3 amino acid sequences.

Results and caveats for the whole study, not just this receptor: Changes in the blood repertoire were not tracked past 4 weeks after treatment. An increase in top tumor clonotypes in blood was observed from baseline to 2 weeks post-radiation, followed by contraction by 4 weeks, which was taken to suggest transient expansion of tumor-resident clones. Because no pretreatment tumor biopsies were available, whether clonotypes were present in the tumor at baseline could not be determined. The single-armed trial design could not address effects of radiation dose or scheduling on the TCR repertoire.

A distance of 10 bases separates the germline ends of V and J, which lose 8 bases and 6 bases respectively. The CDR3 goes from the cysteine to the phenylalanine over 12 residues. The entry retains the CDR3 DNA only, 36 bases that are in frame from base 1. CDR1 MNHNY and CDR2 SVGAGI are derived from the germline V gene (reference sequence). The sample holds one count of this clone. Its antigen remains unidentified. Per-base quality was not reported, and no clone a single base away is much larger than it. Following the manufacturer's recommendations, the immunoSEQ kit was used to generate TCR beta libraries from genomic DNA. Library preparation used a first multiplex PCR with proprietary primers, then a second PCR adding unique barcodes, with bead cleanups after each round. Each sample batch included a kit-provided positive control reaction and a negative control reaction. The final libraries were assessed on an Agilent 4200 TapeStation D1000 ScreenTape, pooled by volume, and quantified by qPCR. Sequencing was performed on an Illumina NextSeq500 using a MidOutput 150-cycle cartridge, with 156 Read1 cycles, 15 Index1 cycles, and the kit custom primers. The pooled library was loaded at 1.0 pM, and roughly 20% PhiX control was spiked in. Concerning the study's data processing: The vendor-processed data were analyzed in R, and a clonotype was defined as all T cells that share the same CDR3 nucleotide sequence. In the clone abundance analyses, frequencies in each sample were normalized to that sample's 10,000 most abundant clones. Public T cell clones, which averaged fewer than five per sample, were removed prior to analysis. Tumor-enriched clonotypes and baseline blood-enriched clonotypes were defined as those with an abundance difference of at least 32-fold between compartments. A beta-binomial differential abundance model was applied to find clonotypes that expanded or contracted between blood time points. The Baroni-Urbani and Buser coefficient was used to measure tumor-blood repertoire similarity, and groups were compared with two-tailed Wilcoxon tests in R. The table comes from immuneACCESS by way of TCRdb, which keeps in-frame sequences with V and J called. Part of the clones is missing from these tables; in studies checked, under half for an unresolved V gene and the rest for unknown reasons. V and J calls and clone size are given by that table; D and trimming were obtained from the DNA. The sample includes about 59,000 clones, with approximately 84% observed a single time. Of the sample, under 7.5% is held by the ten largest clones.

The time point label, as the study defines it: baseline pretreatment blood. Taken with the paper, the label for treatment or condition translates to: 15 Gy SBRT to primary tumor, nephrectomy 4 weeks later. To track tumor-enriched clonotypes, serial peripheral blood was sampled from radiation-treated patients at baseline and at 2 weeks and 4 weeks after SBRT. Every patient had renal cell carcinoma of clear cell pathology. Genomic DNA for TCR sequencing was prepared using the QIAamp DNA Blood Mini Kit (Qiagen). Only samples passing all quality control checks were included in the analyses. The receptor comes from a man between 60 and 75 years old with renal cell carcinoma. This sequence uses TRBV6-6 and TRBJ1-4, and the D gene may be TRBD1, 6 bases matching. The material sequenced was blood, taken from a patient whose treatment included radiotherapy and nephrectomy. The CDR3 sequence is CASRNRDEKLFF. The DNA sequence reads TGTGCCAGCCGGAACAGGGATGAAAAACTGTTTTTT.